This TCR beta chain appears in the sequencing data of a study of T-cell reconstitution after alpha-beta-depleted transplantation in children. Trimming pared 4 bases from V and 1 base from J, leaving 10 bases between. The CDR3 extends over 15 amino acids. Library preparation (for TCRbeta) was performed with unique molecular identifiers. TCRdb analysed the PCR reads with MiXCR anew, one entry per CDR3 protein. The data show fewer than 95,000 distinct CDR3 sequences, more than 9% seen once. This clonotype was seen ten or more times. The gene calls are TRBV12-3 or TRBV12-4 and TRBJ2-2; maybe TRBD1 (6 bases). The receptor was isolated from a human donor who donated a stem cell graft to a child with inherited bone marrow failure. The material was PBMCs from the stem cell graft donor, obtained from the stem cell graft. CDR3 DNA: TGTGCCAGCAGTTGGGGGCAGCAGAACACCGGGGAGCTGTTTTTT. It translates to CASSWGQQNTGELFF.